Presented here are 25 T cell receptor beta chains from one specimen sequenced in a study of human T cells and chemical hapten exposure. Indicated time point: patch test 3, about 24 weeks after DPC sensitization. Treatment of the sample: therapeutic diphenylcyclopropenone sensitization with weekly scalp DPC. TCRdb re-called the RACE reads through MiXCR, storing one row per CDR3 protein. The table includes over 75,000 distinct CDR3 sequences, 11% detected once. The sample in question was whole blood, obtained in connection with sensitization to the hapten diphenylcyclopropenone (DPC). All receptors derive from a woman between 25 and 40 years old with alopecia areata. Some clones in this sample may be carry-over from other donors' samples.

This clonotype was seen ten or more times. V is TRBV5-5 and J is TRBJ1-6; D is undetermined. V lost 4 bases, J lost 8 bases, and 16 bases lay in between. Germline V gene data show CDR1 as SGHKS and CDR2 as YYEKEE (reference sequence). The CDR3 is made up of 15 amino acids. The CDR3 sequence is CASSLYGSLDSPLHF. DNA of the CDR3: TGTGCCAGCAGCCTCTATGGGTCCTTGGATTCACCCCTCCACTTT.

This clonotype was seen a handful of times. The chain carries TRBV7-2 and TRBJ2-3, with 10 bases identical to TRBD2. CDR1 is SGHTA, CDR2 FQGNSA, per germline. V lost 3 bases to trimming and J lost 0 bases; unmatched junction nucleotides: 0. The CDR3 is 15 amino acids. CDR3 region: CASSFSGGSTDTQYF. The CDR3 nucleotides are TGTGCCAGCAGCTTTAGCGGGGGGAGCACAGATACGCAGTATTTT.

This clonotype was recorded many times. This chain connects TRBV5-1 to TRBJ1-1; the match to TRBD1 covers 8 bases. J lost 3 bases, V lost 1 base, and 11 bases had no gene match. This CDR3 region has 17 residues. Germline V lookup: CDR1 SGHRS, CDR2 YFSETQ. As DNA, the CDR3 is TGCGCCAGCAGCTTGAACTTTCAGGGGGCGCCGGACACTGAAGCTTTCTTT. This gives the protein CASSLNFQGAPDTEAFF.

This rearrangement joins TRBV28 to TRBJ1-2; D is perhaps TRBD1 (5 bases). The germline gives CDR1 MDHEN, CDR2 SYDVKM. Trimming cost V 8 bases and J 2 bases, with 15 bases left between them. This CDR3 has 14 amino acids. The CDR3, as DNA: TGTGCCAGCGCCGGCCGGGACCGGAACTATGGCTACACCTTC. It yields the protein CASAGRDRNYGYTF.

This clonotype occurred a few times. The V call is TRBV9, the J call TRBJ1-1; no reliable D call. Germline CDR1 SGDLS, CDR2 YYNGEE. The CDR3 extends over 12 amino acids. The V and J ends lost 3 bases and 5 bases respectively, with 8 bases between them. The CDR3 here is CASSAPGTEAFF. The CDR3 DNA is TGTGCCAGCAGCGCCCCAGGAACTGAAGCTTTCTTT.

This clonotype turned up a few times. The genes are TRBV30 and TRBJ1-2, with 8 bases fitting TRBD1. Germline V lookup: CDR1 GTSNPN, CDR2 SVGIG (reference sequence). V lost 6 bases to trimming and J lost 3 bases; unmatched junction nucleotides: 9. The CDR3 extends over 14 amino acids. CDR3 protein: CACPGTGDYYGYTF. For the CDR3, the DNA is TGTGCCTGCCCCGGGACAGGAGACTACTATGGCTACACCTTC.

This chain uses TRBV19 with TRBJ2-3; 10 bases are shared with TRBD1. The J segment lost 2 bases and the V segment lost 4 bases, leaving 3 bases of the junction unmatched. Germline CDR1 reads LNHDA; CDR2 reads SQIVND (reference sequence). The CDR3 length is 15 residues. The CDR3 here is CASSSGQGDTDTQYF. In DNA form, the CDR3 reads TGTGCCAGTAGTAGCGGACAGGGGGACACAGATACGCAGTATTTT.

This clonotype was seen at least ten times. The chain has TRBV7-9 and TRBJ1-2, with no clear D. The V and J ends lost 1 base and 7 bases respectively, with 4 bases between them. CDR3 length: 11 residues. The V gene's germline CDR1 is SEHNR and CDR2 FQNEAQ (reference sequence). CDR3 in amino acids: CASSLVGGYTF. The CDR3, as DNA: TGTGCCAGCAGCTTAGTTGGTGGCTACACCTTC.

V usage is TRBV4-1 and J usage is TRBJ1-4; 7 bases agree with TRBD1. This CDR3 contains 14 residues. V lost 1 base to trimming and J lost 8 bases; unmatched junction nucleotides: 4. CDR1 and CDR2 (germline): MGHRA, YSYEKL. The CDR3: CASSQGTGDEKLFF. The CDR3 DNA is TGCGCCAGCAGCCAAGGGACAGGTGACGAAAAACTGTTTTTT.

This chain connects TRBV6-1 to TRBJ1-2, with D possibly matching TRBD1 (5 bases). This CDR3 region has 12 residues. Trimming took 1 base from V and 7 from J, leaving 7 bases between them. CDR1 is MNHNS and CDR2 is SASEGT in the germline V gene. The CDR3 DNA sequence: TGTGCCAGCAGTGAAGGGGGGACTGGCTACACCTTC. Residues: CASSEGGTGYTF.

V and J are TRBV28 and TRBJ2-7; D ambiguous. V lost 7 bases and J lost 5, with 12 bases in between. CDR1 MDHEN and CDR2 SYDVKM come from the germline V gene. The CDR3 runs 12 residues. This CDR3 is CASNGRVHEQYF. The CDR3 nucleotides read TGTGCCAGCAACGGTAGGGTCCACGAGCAGTACTTC.

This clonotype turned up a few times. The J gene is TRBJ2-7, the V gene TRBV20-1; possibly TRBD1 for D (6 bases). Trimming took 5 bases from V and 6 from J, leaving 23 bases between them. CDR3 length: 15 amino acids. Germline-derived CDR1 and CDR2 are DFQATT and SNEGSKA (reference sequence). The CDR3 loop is CSARGQLSSAGEQYF. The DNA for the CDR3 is TGCAGTGCTCGCGGACAGCTCAGTTCGGCGGGCGAGCAGTACTTC.

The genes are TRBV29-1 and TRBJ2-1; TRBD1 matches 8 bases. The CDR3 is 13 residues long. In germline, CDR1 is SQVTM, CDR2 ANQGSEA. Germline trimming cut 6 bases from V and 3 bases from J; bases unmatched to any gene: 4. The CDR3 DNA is TGCAGCGTCGGACAGGGAGGCTACAATGAGCAGTTCTTC. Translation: CSVGQGGYNEQFF.

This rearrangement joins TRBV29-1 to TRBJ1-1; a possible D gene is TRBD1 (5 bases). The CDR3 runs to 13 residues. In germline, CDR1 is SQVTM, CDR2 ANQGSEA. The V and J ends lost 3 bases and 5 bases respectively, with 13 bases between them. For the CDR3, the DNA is TGCAGCGTTGAGCCGGGGGTGAGGACTGAAGCTTTCTTT. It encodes CSVEPGVRTEAFF.

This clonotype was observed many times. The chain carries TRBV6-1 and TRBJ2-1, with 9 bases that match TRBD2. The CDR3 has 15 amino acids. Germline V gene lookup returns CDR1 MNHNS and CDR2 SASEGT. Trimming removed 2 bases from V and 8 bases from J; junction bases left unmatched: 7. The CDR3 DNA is TGTGCCAGCAGTGAAAGCGATAGCGGGGGCGATGAGCAGTTCTTC. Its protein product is CASSESDSGGDEQFF.

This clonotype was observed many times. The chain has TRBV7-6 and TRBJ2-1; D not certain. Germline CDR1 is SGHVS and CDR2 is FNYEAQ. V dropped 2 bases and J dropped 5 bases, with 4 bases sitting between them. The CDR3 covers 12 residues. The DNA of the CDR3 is TGTGCCAGCAGCTTAAGAGACAATGAGCAGTTCTTC. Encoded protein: CASSLRDNEQFF. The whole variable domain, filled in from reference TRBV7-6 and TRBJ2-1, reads GAGVSQSPRYKVTKRGQDVALRCDPISGHVSLYWYRQALGQGPEFLTYFNYEAQQDKSGLPNDRFSAERPEGSISTLTIQRTEQRDSAMYRCASSLRDNEQFFGPGTRLTVL.

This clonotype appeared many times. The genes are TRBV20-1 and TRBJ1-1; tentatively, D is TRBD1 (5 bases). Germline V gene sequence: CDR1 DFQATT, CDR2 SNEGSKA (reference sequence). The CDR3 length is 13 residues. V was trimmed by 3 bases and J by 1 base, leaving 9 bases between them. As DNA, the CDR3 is TGCAGTGCTAGCCTGGGGACGAACACTGAAGCTTTCTTT. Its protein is CSASLGTNTEAFF.

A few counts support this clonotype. CDR3 nucleotides: TGTGCCAGCAGCGAGGACAGGTTTCTAGCCAAAAACATTCAGTACTTC. Translation gives CASSEDRFLAKNIQYF. The chain carries TRBV5-5 and TRBJ2-4, with 7 bases lining up with TRBD1. The CDR3 sequence is 16 residues long. V was pared by 4 bases and J by 0 bases, with 7 bases of the junction left unmatched. Germline CDR1 SGHKS, CDR2 YYEKEE (reference sequence).

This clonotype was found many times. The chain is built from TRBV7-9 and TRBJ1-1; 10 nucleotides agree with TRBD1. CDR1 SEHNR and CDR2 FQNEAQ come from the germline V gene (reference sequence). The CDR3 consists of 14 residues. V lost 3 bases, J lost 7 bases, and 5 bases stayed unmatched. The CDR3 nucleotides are TGTGCCAGCAGCTTTCCGGGACAGGGGTATGAAGCTTTCTTT. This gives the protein CASSFPGQGYEAFF.

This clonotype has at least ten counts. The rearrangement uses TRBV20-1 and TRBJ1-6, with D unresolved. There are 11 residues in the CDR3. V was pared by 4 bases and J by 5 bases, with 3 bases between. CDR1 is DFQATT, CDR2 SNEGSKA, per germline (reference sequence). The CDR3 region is CSAIDNSPLHF. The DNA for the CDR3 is TGCAGTGCTATCGATAATTCACCCCTCCACTTT.

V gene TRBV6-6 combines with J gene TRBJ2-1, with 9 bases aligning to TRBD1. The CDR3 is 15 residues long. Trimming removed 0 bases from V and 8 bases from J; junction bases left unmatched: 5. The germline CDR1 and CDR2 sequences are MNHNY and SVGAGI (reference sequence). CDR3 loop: CASSYSRDRADEQFF. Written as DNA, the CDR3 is TGTGCCAGCAGTTACTCCCGGGACAGGGCTGATGAGCAGTTCTTC.

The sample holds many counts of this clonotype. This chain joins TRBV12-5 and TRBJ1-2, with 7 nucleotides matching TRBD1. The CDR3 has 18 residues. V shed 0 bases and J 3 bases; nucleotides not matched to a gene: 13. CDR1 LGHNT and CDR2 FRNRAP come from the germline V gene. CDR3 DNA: TGTGCTAGTGGTTTGGTTTTCGGGACAGCACCCTTCTACTATGGCTACACCTTC. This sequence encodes CASGLVFGTAPFYYGYTF. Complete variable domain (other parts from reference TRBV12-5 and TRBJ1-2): DARVTQTPRHKVTEMGQEVTMRCQPILGHNTVFWYRQTMMQGLELLAYFRNRAPLDDSGMPKDRFSAEMPDATLATLKIQPSEPRDSAVYFCASGLVFGTAPFYYGYTFGSGTRLTVV.

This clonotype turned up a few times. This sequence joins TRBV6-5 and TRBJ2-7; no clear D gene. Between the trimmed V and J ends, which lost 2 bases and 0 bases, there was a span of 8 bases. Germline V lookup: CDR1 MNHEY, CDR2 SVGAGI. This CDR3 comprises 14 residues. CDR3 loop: CASSYGIGSYEQYF. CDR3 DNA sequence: TGTGCCAGCAGTTACGGTATCGGCTCCTACGAGCAGTACTTC.

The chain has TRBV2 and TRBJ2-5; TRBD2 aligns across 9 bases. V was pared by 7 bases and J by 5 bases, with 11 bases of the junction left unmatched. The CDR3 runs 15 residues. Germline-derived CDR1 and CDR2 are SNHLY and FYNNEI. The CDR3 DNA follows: TGTGCCAGCAAAGCTAGCGGGATCTCTGGGGAGACCCAGTACTTC. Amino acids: CASKASGISGETQYF.

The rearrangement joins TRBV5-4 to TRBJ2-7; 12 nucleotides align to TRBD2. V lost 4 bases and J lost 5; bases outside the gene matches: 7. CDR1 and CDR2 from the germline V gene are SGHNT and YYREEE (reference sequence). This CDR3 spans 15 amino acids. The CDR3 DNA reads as TGTGCCAGCAGCCCCCGGACTAGCGGGATCCACGAGCAGTACTTC. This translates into CASSPRTSGIHEQYF.